This TCR beta chain was captured in a study of blood T cell repertoires in COVID-19. V shed 6 bases and J shed 6 bases, with 17 bases lying between them. From germline, CDR1 is MNHEY and CDR2 SVGAGI. The CDR3 is 15 amino acids. Original processing notes: Researchers report that nucleated cell counts were estimated from reference gene primer amplification. Measured with immunoSEQ multiplex PCR; TCRdb has only the in-frame clones, and not every one. V, J and clone size derive from that table, while D and trimming were established from the DNA sequence. The sample includes 160,000 or so clones, 89% of them seen just once.

The chain has TRBV6-5 and TRBJ2-2; maybe TRBD1 (5 bases). Source material: peripheral blood. This receptor was taken from a man between 60 and 75 years old with acute or convalescent COVID-19. The CDR3 coding sequence is TGTGCCAGCAGATCACAGGTTTCGTGGGCCGGGGAGCTGTTTTTT. Protein product: CASRSQVSWAGELFF.